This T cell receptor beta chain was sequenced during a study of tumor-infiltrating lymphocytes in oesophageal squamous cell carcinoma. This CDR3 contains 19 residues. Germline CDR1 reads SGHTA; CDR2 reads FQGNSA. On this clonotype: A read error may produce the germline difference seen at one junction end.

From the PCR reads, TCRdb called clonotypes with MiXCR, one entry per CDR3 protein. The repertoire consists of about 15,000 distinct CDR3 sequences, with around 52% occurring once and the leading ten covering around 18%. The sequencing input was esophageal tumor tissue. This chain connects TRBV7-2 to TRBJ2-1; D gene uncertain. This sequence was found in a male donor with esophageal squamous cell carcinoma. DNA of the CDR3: TGTGCCAGCAGCACATACGCTCTGGCGCAGCTAGGCAATAATTCACCCCTCCACTTC. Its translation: CASSTYALAQLGNNSPLHF.